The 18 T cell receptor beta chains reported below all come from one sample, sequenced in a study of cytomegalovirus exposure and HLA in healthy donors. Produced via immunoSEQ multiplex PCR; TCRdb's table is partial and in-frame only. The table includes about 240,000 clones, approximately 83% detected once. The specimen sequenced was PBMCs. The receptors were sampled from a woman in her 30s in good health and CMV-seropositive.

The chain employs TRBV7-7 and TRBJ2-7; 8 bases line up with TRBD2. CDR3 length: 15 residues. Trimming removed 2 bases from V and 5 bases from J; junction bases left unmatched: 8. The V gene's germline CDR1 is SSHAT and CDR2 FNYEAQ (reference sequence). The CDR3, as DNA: TGTGCCAGCAGCTTATTAAGGCGGGAGGCCCACGAGCAGTACTTC. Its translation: CASSLLRREAHEQYF.

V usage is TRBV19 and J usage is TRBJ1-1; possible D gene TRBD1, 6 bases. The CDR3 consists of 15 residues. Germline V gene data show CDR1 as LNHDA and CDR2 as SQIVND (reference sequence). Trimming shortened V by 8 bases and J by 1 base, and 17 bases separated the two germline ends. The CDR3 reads CASSFQTGRNTEAFF. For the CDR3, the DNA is TGTGCCAGTTCCTTCCAGACAGGAAGGAACACTGAAGCTTTCTTT.

CDR3: CASSFHLGQTGANVLTF. The CDR3 DNA is TGCGCCAGCAGCTTCCACCTAGGACAGACTGGGGCCAACGTCCTGACTTTC. The chain employs TRBV5-1 and TRBJ2-6; a possible D gene is TRBD1 (6 bases). Trimming removed 2 bases at V and 2 bases at J, with 14 bases between. The germline V gene has CDR1 SGHRS and CDR2 YFSETQ. This CDR3 region has 17 residues.

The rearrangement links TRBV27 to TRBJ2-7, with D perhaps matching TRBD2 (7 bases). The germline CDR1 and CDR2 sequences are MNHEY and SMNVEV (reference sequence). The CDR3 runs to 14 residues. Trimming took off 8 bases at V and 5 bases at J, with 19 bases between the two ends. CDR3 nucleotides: TGTGCCAGCCGCGCTGGGGGGGCTCCTAACGAGCAGTACTTC. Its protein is CASRAGGAPNEQYF.

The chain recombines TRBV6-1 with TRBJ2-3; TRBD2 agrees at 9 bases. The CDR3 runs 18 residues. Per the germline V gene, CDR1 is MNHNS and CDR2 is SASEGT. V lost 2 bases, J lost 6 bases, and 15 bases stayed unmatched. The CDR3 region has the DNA TGTGCCAGCAGTGAAAGCGTCGGCGATAGCGGGAGTCGGGATACGCAGTATTTT. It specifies CASSESVGDSGSRDTQYF.

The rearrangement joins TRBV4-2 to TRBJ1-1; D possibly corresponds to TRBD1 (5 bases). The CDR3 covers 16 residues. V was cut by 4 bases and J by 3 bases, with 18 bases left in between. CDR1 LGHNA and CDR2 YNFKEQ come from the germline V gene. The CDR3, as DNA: TGTGCCAGCAGCCCCCAGGGTCGGCCAAGGGACACTGAAGCTTTCTTT. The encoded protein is CASSPQGRPRDTEAFF.

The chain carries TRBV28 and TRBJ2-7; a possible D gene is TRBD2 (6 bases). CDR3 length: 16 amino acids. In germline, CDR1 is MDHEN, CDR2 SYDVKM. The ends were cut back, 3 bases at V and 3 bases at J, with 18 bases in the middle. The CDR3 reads CASSFMGGTRGYEQYF. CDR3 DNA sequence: TGTGCCAGCAGTTTTATGGGGGGAACAAGGGGCTACGAGCAGTACTTC.

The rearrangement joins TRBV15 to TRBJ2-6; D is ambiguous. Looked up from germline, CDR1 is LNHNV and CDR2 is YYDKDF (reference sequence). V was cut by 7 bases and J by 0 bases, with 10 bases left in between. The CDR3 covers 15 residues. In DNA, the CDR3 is TGTGCCACCACCCCGGTGAGCTCTGGGGCCAACGTCCTGACTTTC. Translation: CATTPVSSGANVLTF.

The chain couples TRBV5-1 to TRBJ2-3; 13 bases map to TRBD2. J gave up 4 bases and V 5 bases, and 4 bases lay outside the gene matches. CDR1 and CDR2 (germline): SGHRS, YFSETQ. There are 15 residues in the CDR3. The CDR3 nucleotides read TGCGCCAGCAGTCTGACTAGCGGGAGGTCAGATACGCAGTATTTT. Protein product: CASSLTSGRSDTQYF.

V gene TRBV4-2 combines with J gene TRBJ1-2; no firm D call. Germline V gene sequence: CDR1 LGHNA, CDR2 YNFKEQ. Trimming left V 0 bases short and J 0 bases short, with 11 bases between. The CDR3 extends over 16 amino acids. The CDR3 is CASSQESVPSNYGYTF. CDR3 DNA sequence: TGTGCCAGCAGCCAAGAGTCAGTGCCTTCTAACTATGGCTACACCTTC.

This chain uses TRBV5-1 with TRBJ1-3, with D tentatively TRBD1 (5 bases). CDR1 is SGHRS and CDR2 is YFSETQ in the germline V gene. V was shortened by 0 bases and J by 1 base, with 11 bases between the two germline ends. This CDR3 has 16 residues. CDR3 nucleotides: TGCGCCAGCAGCTTGGACGTGGGGCCTTCTGGAAACACCATATATTTT. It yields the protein CASSLDVGPSGNTIYF.

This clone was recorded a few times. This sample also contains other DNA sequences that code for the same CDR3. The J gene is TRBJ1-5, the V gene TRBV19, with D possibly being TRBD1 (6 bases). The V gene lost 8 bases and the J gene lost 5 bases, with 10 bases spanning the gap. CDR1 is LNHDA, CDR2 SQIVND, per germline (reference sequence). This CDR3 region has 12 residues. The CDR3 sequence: CASSTGYQPQHF. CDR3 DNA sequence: TGTGCCAGTTCGACAGGTTATCAGCCCCAGCATTTT.

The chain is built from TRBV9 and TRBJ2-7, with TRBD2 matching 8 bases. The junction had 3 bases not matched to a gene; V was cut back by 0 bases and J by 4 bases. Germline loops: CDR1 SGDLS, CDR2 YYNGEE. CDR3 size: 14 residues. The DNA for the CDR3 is TGTGCCAGCAGCGTAGGCGGGAGGATTTACGAGCAGTACTTC. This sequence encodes CASSVGGRIYEQYF.

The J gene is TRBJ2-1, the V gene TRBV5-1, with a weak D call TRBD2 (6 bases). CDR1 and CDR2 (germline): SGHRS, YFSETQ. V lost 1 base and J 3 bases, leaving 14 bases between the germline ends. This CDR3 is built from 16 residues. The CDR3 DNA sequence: TGCGCCAGCAGCTTGAGCGGGCAGTTGGTCTACAATGAGCAGTTCTTC. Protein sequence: CASSLSGQLVYNEQFF.

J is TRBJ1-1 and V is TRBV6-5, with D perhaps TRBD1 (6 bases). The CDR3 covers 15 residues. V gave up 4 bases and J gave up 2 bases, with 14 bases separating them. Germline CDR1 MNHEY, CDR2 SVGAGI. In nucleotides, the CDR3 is TGTGCCAGCAGTTCTCAATCGACAGGCAACACTGAAGCTTTCTTT. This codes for CASSSQSTGNTEAFF.

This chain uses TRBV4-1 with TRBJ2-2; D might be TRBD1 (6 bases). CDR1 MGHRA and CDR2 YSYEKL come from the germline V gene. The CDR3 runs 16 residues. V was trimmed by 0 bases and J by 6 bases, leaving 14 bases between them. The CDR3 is CASSQELRTVSGELFF. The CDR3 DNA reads TGCGCCAGCAGCCAAGAGCTACGGACAGTTTCCGGGGAGCTGTTTTTT.

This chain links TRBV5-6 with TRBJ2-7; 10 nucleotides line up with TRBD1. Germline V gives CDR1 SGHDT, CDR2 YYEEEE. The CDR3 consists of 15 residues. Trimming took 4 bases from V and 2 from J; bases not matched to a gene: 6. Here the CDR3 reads CASSNRDRGAYEQYF. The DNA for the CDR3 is TGTGCCAGCAGCAACCGGGACAGGGGAGCCTACGAGCAGTACTTC.

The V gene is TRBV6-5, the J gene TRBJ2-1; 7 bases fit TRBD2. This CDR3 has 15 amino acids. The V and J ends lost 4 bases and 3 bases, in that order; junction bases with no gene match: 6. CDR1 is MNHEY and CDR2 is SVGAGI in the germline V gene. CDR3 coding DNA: TGTGCCAGCAGTTCCACGAGCGGGAACTACAATGAGCAGTTCTTC. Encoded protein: CASSSTSGNYNEQFF.